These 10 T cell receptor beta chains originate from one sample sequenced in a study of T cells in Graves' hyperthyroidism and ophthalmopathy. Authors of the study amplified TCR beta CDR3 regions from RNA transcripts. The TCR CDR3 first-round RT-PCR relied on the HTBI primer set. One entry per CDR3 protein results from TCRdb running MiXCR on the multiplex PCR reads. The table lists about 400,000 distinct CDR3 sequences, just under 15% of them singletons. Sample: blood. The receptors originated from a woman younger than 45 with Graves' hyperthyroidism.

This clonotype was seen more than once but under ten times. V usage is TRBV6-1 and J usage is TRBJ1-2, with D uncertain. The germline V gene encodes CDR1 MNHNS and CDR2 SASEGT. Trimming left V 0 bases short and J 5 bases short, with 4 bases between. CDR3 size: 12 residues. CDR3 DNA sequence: TGTGCCAGCAGTGAAGCGCTGTATGGCTACACCTTC. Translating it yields CASSEALYGYTF.

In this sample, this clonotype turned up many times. The CDR3 here is CASRQGQNNEQFF. The CDR3, as DNA: TGCGCCAGTCGACAGGGGCAGAACAATGAGCAGTTCTTC. This rearrangement joins TRBV10-2 to TRBJ2-1, with TRBD1 matching 8 bases. Trimming cost V 9 bases and J 5 bases; bases outside gene matches: 6. The length of the CDR3 is 13 residues. The germline gives CDR1 WSHSY, CDR2 SAAADI.

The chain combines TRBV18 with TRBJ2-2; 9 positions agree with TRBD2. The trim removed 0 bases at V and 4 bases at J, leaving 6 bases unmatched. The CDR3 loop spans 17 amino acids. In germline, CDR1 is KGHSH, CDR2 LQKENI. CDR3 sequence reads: CASSPPVAGVSTGELFF. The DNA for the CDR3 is TGTGCCAGCTCACCACCGGTAGCGGGAGTCTCCACCGGGGAGCTGTTTTTT.

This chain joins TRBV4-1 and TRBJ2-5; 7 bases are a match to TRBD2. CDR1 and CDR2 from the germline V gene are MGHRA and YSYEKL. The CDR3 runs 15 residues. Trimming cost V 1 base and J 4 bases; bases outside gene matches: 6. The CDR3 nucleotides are TGCGCCAGCAGCCAAGGACTAGCAATCGGAGAGACCCAGTACTTC. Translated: CASSQGLAIGETQYF.

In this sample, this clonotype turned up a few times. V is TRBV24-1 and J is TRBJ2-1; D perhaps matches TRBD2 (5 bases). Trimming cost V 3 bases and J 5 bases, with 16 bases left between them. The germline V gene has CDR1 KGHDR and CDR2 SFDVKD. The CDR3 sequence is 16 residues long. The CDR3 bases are TGTGCCACCAGTGATCGGACTGCTGAGAGAAACAATGAGCAGTTCTTC. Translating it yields CATSDRTAERNNEQFF.

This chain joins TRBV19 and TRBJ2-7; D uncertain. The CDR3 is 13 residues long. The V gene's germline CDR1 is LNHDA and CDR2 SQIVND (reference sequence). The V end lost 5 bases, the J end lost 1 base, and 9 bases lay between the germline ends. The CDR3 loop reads CASSAQDSYEQYF. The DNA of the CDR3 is TGTGCCAGTAGTGCCCAGGATTCCTACGAGCAGTACTTC.

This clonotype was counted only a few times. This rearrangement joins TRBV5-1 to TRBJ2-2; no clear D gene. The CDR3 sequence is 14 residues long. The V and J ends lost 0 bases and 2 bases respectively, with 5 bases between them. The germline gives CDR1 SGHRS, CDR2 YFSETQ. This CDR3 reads CASSLDFNTGELFF. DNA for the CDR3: TGCGCCAGCAGCTTGGATTTTAACACCGGGGAGCTGTTTTTT.

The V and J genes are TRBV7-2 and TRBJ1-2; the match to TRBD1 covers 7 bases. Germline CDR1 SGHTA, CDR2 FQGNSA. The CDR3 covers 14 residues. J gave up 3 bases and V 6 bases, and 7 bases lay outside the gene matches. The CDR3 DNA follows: TGTGCCAGCAGACCTACAGGGGCGGACTATGGCTACACCTTC. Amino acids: CASRPTGADYGYTF.

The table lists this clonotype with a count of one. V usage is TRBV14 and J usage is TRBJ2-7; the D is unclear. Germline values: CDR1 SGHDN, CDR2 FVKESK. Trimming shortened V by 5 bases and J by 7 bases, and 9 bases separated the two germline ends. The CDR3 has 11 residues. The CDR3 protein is CASSTQVEQYF. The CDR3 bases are TGTGCCAGCAGCACCCAGGTGGAGCAGTACTTC.

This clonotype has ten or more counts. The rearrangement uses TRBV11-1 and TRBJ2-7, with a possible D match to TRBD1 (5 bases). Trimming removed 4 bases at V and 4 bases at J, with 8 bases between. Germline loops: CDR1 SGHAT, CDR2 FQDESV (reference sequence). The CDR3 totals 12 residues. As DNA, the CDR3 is TGTGCCAGCAGCTCCGCAGGGTACGAGCAGTACTTC. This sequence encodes CASSSAGYEQYF.